The clone carrying this TCR beta chain was counted a few times. Germline V gene lookup returns CDR1 MNHEY and CDR2 SVGEGT. Trimming pared 2 bases from V and 4 bases from J, leaving 11 bases between. This CDR3 spans 15 amino acids. TCRdb re-called the RT-PCR reads through MiXCR, storing one row per CDR3 protein. The sample holds approximately 720,000 distinct CDR3 sequences, approximately 15% seen once. The sequencing sample was made of memory CD4+ T cells from blood. The genes are TRBV6-2 or TRBV6-3 and TRBJ2-2; D perhaps matches TRBD1 (5 bases). This receptor was obtained from a female donor in good health, serving as a healthy control. The CDR3 sequence is CASSYQGGSTGELFF. For the CDR3, the DNA is TGTGCCAGCAGTTACCAGGGCGGTAGCACCGGGGAGCTGTTTTTT.